Listed here are 18 T cell receptor beta chains from one sample, sequenced in a study of blood T cell repertoires in COVID-19. Repertoires were generated with immunoSEQ multiplex PCR, while TCRdb's copy carries only in-frame clones and drops some. The profile shows about 280,000 clones, 85% of them singletons. The sample comprised PBMCs or T cells enriched from blood (not recorded which). The receptors originated from a woman between 50 and 59 years old who had recovered from COVID-19.

The chain recombines TRBV2 with TRBJ1-2; possibly TRBD1 for D (5 bases). The CDR3 length is 14 residues. Trimming cost V 2 bases and J 6 bases, with 13 bases left between them. CDR1 SNHLY and CDR2 FYNNEI come from the germline V gene. CDR3 sequence reads: CASSEQGGLDGYTF. CDR3 sequence (DNA): TGTGCCAGCAGTGAACAGGGAGGTTTGGATGGCTACACCTTC.

The V and J genes are TRBV25-1 and TRBJ2-1, with 8 positions matching TRBD1. J lost 6 bases, V lost 6 bases, and 7 bases had no gene match. The germline gives CDR1 MGHDK, CDR2 SYGVNS. This CDR3 has 14 amino acids. Here the CDR3 reads CASSPDRARNEQFF. In DNA form, the CDR3 reads TGTGCCAGCAGCCCGGACAGGGCACGCAATGAGCAGTTCTTC.

The rearrangement joins TRBV30 to TRBJ1-2; D is unresolved. This CDR3 region has 15 residues. The V and J ends lost 0 bases and 3 bases respectively, with 14 bases between them. Germline V lookup: CDR1 GTSNPN, CDR2 SVGIG (reference sequence). CDR3 DNA: TGTGCCTGGAGTGTACCCCCAGCAGGATACTATGGCTACACCTTC. Translation gives CAWSVPPAGYYGYTF. Using reference TRBV30 and TRBJ1-2 for the parts outside the CDR3, the full variable domain is SQTIHQWPATLVQPVGSPLSLECTVEGTSNPNLYWYRQAAGRGLQLLFYSVGIGQISSEVPQNLSASRPQDRQFILSSKKLLLSDSGFYLCAWSVPPAGYYGYTFGSGTRLTVV.

The genes are TRBV14 and TRBJ1-1; unclear D gene. With 0 bases removed from V and 5 bases from J, the gap between germline ends came to 7 bases. The germline V gene has CDR1 SGHDN and CDR2 FVKESK. The CDR3 totals 13 residues. DNA for the CDR3: TGTGCCAGCAGCCAAGAATTACAAACTGAAGCTTTCTTT. It translates to CASSQELQTEAFF.

This chain uses TRBV6-1 with TRBJ2-1, with D tentatively TRBD2 (6 bases). This CDR3 is built from 16 residues. V was cut by 1 base and J by 7 bases, with 17 bases left in between. The germline V gene encodes CDR1 MNHNS and CDR2 SASEGT. CDR3 residues: CASSEVGLPGGNEQFF. In DNA, the CDR3 is TGTGCCAGCAGTGAAGTAGGACTCCCCGGGGGAAATGAGCAGTTCTTC.

The V call is TRBV5-1, the J call TRBJ2-2, with 7 bases fitting TRBD1. The length of the CDR3 is 15 residues. The germline V gene has CDR1 SGHRS and CDR2 YFSETQ. V gave up 4 bases and J gave up 4 bases; unmatched junction bases: 7. The CDR3 nucleotides are TGCGCCAGCAGCCCCCGGGACAGCTTCACCGGGGAGCTGTTTTTT. Amino acid sequence: CASSPRDSFTGELFF.

The chain combines TRBV5-8 with TRBJ1-4, with unresolved D. V was clipped by 6 bases and J by 0 bases, with 9 bases between them. The CDR3 sequence is 14 residues long. Germline V CDR1 and CDR2: SGHTS, YDEGEE. The CDR3 nucleotides read TGTGCCAGCACCGAACTTGCAACTAATGAAAAACTGTTTTTT. Amino acids: CASTELATNEKLFF. The full variable domain, in which reference TRBV5-8 and TRBJ1-4 provide the parts outside the CDR3, is EAGVTQSPTHLIKTRGQQATLRCSPISGHTSVYWYQQALGLGLQFLLWYDEGEERNRGNFPPRFSGRQFPNYSSELNVNALELEDSALYLCASTELATNEKLFFGSGTQLSVL.

This clone was picked up a small number of times. The chain joins TRBV5-1 to TRBJ2-7; 8 nucleotides match TRBD1. CDR1 and CDR2 (germline): SGHRS, YFSETQ. After removal of 1 base from V and 3 bases from J, the junction contained 6 bases not matched to a gene. This CDR3 has 15 residues. The CDR3 coding sequence is TGCGCCAGCAGCTTGTATCCGGGACAGGTCTACGAGCAGTACTTC. This encodes CASSLYPGQVYEQYF.

V and J are TRBV19 and TRBJ1-5; TRBD1 matches 10 bases. Germline CDR1 and CDR2: LNHDA and SQIVND (reference sequence). The CDR3 contains 12 residues. Trimming took 9 bases from V and 8 from J; bases not matched to a gene: 4. CDR3 residues: CASGTGVEPQHF. The CDR3 nucleotides read TGTGCCAGCGGGACAGGGGTGGAGCCCCAGCATTTT.

As DNA, the CDR3 is TGTGCCAGTAGGAGCCGGGGACAGGGCTTTGAAAAACTGTTTTTT. Its translation is CASRSRGQGFEKLFF. The chain carries TRBV19 and TRBJ1-4; 9 bases agree with TRBD1. CDR3 length: 15 residues. After removal of 6 bases from V and 7 bases from J, the junction contained 9 bases not matched to a gene. The germline V gene has CDR1 LNHDA and CDR2 SQIVND (reference sequence).

This clone was observed a single time. The genes are TRBV21-1 and TRBJ1-5. TRBV21-1 is assigned pseudogene status. This CDR3 is 17 amino acids long. CDR3 in DNA: TGTGCCAGCAGCCTATGGGGGGGTATAAGGAGCAATCAGCCCCAGCATTTT. It yields the protein CASSLWGGIRSNQPQHF.

The chain employs TRBV20-1 and TRBJ1-4; a possible D gene is TRBD1 (5 bases). The germline CDR1 and CDR2 sequences are DFQATT and SNEGSKA (reference sequence). The CDR3 consists of 13 residues. V was clipped by 3 bases and J by 7 bases, with 12 bases between them. The CDR3 here is CSASRGRGEKLFF. CDR3 nucleotide sequence: TGCAGTGCTAGTAGGGGTAGGGGTGAAAAACTGTTTTTT.

A few counts support this clone. The chain is built from TRBV7-7 and TRBJ2-7; D possibly corresponds to TRBD2 (6 bases). Germline assignment: CDR1 SSHAT and CDR2 FNYEAQ (reference sequence). V was clipped by 5 bases and J by 3 bases, with 23 bases between them. This CDR3 has 17 amino acids. Here the CDR3 reads CASSPGRARVGLYEQYF. Written as DNA, the CDR3 is TGTGCCAGCAGCCCCGGGCGGGCCAGGGTGGGACTCTACGAGCAGTACTTC.

This clone was seen only once. The rearrangement joins TRBV30 to TRBJ2-1; TRBD2 might be the D (7 bases). This CDR3 is 16 amino acids long. Germline V lookup: CDR1 GTSNPN, CDR2 SVGIG (reference sequence). Trimming stripped 5 bases from V and 3 bases from J, with 20 bases between. The CDR3 DNA is TGTGCCTGGGGCGGGAGTCGGGGGGCCCTCTACAATGAGCAGTTCTTC. Amino acids: CAWGGSRGALYNEQFF.

This chain connects TRBV21-1 to TRBJ1-5; no DNA check was done on the table's D call, TRBD1. TRBV21-1 is tagged as a pseudogene. CDR3 length: 19 amino acids. Written as DNA, the CDR3 is TGTGCCAGCAGCAAAGTTATCGGGTCGACAGTAGATAGCAATCAGCCCCAGCATTTT. As protein: CASSKVIGSTVDSNQPQHF.

V and J are TRBV7-3 and TRBJ1-2; possibly TRBD1 for D (5 bases). This CDR3 has 15 amino acids. V lost 2 bases and J 2 bases, leaving 12 bases between the germline ends. The germline V gene has CDR1 SGHTA and CDR2 FQGTGA. The CDR3 spells CASSLGPGGNYGYTF. The CDR3 bases are TGTGCCAGCAGCTTAGGACCCGGGGGGAACTATGGCTACACCTTC.

Comments on this clone: A read error may produce the germline difference seen at one junction end. V and J are TRBV19 and TRBJ1-5; TRBD1 aligns across 11 bases. The CDR3 runs to 14 residues. CDR1 and CDR2 from the germline V gene are LNHDA and SQIVND (reference sequence). CDR3 in amino acids: CASSVGQGVSLSNF. The CDR3 nucleotides are TGTGCCAGTAGTGTGGGACAGGGGGTCTCCCTATCCAATTTT. Full variable domain (missing parts from reference TRBV19 and TRBJ1-5): DGGITQSPKYLFRKEGQNVTLSCEQNLNHDAMYWYRQDPGQGLRLIYYSQIVNDFQKGDIAEGYSVSREKKESFPLTVTSAQKNPTAFYLCASSVGQGVSLSNFGDGTRLSIL.

The chain uses TRBV29-1 and TRBJ2-3; 10 positions match TRBD2. Looked up from germline, CDR1 is SQVTM and CDR2 is ANQGSEA. V was pared by 6 bases and J by 2 bases, with 5 bases of the junction left unmatched. The CDR3 is made up of 14 amino acids. This CDR3 reads CSVELAGPTDTQYF. CDR3 DNA: TGCAGCGTAGAACTAGCGGGACCCACAGATACGCAGTATTTT.